The 9 T cell receptor beta chains below were found in one sample sequenced in a study of T cells in Graves' hyperthyroidism and ophthalmopathy (dated by TCRdb to the late 2010s). The method was multiplex PCR. The sequencer listed for this sample is Illumina HiSeq 2000. The TCR beta CDR3 regions were amplified from RNA transcripts. For the first round of RT-PCR on the TCR CDR3, the HTBI primer set was used together with the Qiagen OneStep RT-PCR kit. In-frame beta chains were kept once TCRdb had trimmed the public reads at Q25 with fastp and called clones with MiXCR. One record per CDR3 amino acid sequence lists the most common genes and DNA. A total of about 300,000 distinct CDR3 sequences appear in this sample, roughly 13% of them only once. The ten largest clones add up to approximately 7.9% of the sample. The sample taken for sequencing was blood. All receptors come from a woman aged 40 to 50 with Graves' hyperthyroidism.

This clonotype was detected ten times or more. The chain has TRBV6-6 and TRBJ1-1, with D possibly TRBD1 on 5 matching bases. Trimming removed 2 bases from V and 2 bases from J, with 12 bases in between. This CDR3 has 15 residues. Germline V gene data show CDR1 as MNHNY and CDR2 as SVGAGI (reference sequence). This chain's CDR3 is CASSYHGQGNTEAFF. CDR3 nucleotides: TGTGCCAGCAGTTACCACGGGCAGGGTAACACTGAAGCTTTCTTT.

This clonotype was detected ten times or more. The J gene is TRBJ1-1, the V gene TRBV27; TRBD1 matches at 8 bases. Germline trimming cut 5 bases from V and 4 bases from J; bases unmatched to any gene: 6. The CDR3 length is 14 residues. The germline V gene has CDR1 MNHEY and CDR2 SMNVEV (reference sequence). The CDR3 DNA reads as TGTGCCAGCAGTATCGGACAGGGACGCACTGAAGCTTTCTTT. It encodes CASSIGQGRTEAFF.

This clonotype was counted ten times or more. The genes are TRBV6-1 and TRBJ2-3; D remains unclear. Germline CDR1 and CDR2: MNHNS and SASEGT. This CDR3 has 13 amino acids. Trimming cost V 7 bases and J 9 bases, with 17 bases left between them. The CDR3 reads CASKQDLPFTQYF. The CDR3 DNA is TGTGCCAGCAAGCAGGACCTCCCATTCACGCAGTATTTT.

In its sample, this clonotype was seen a few times. The chain couples TRBV12-3 or TRBV12-4 to TRBJ2-1, with TRBD2 matching 13 bases. V gave up 4 bases and J gave up 15 bases; unmatched junction bases: 6. This CDR3 is built from 13 residues. The CDR3 here is CASSSSTSGRGFF. Written as DNA, the CDR3 is TGTGCCAGCAGTTCCTCCACTAGCGGGAGGGGGTTCTTC.

The rearrangement uses TRBV30 and TRBJ1-1, with TRBD1 as a possible D gene (5 bases). There are 14 residues in the CDR3. V lost 3 bases to trimming and J lost 6 bases, with 17 bases between them. Germline V gene sequence: CDR1 GTSNPN, CDR2 SVGIG (reference sequence). The CDR3 loop is CAWRIRQRGAEAFF. CDR3 DNA sequence: TGTGCCTGGAGGATCAGACAGAGAGGAGCTGAAGCTTTCTTT.

V usage is TRBV7-6 and J usage is TRBJ2-1, with no clear D. With 5 bases removed from V and 6 bases from J, the gap between germline ends came to 20 bases. This CDR3 is built from 16 residues. Germline lookup yields CDR1 SGHVS and CDR2 FNYEAQ. Written as DNA, the CDR3 is TGTGCCAGCAGCCAAACCCAGGCTGGGCCGTTCAATGAGCAGTTCTTC. Its protein is CASSQTQAGPFNEQFF.

This clonotype has at least ten counts. V gene TRBV28 combines with J gene TRBJ1-1; D gene unclear. The germline gives CDR1 MDHEN, CDR2 SYDVKM. This CDR3 spans 10 amino acids. V lost 6 bases and J 11 bases, leaving 10 bases between the germline ends. The CDR3 coding sequence is TGTGCCAGCAGCTCTGTAAGGGCTTTCTTT. This sequence encodes CASSSVRAFF.

There are a few counts of this clonotype. This chain links TRBV10-1 with TRBJ2-7, with D tentatively TRBD1 or TRBD2 (6 bases each). This CDR3 is built from 13 residues. Germline V gene lookup returns CDR1 WNHNN and CDR2 SYGVQD (reference sequence). The V end lost 2 bases, the J end lost 6 bases, and 11 bases lay between the germline ends. The CDR3 coding sequence is TGCGCCAGCAGTGAGGGGGGGACAACCGAGCAGTACTTC. Translating gives CASSEGGTTEQYF.

In this sample, this clonotype turned up many times. V gene TRBV20-1 combines with J gene TRBJ1-1; perhaps TRBD1 as D (6 bases). Germline-derived CDR1 and CDR2 are DFQATT and SNEGSKA (reference sequence). V shed 1 base and J shed 1 base, with 13 bases lying between them. The CDR3 loop spans 15 amino acids. The CDR3 loop is CSARAVTGKNTEAFF. The DNA for the CDR3 is TGCAGTGCTAGAGCCGTAACAGGGAAGAACACTGAAGCTTTCTTT.